Shown below are 17 T cell receptor beta chains from a single sample sequenced in a study of blood T cell repertoires in COVID-19 (dated by TCRdb to about 2020). The receptor library was made with the immunoSEQ multiplex PCR assay. The clones in this table, taken by TCRdb from immuneACCESS, are in-frame only. Not every clone is retained; where verified, under half of the shortfall comes from an unresolved V gene, and the cause of the rest is unknown. For this sample there are around 300,000 clones; about nine tenths appear just once. The ten largest make up about 3% of the sample. The sample comprised peripheral blood. These receptors all come from a woman in her 30s with active or convalescent COVID-19.

The chain links TRBV18 to TRBJ1-4; 12 nucleotides align to TRBD1. Germline CDR1 is KGHSH and CDR2 is LQKENI. This CDR3 spans 16 amino acids. J gave up 5 bases and V 3 bases, and 4 bases lay outside the gene matches. This chain's CDR3 is CASSPGTGGENEKLFF. DNA of the CDR3: TGTGCCAGCTCACCCGGGACAGGGGGCGAAAATGAAAAACTGTTTTTT.

This chain connects TRBV5-4 to TRBJ1-4, with 9 bases identical to TRBD1. With V trimmed by 0 bases and J by 4 bases, 4 bases remained unmatched. Germline values: CDR1 SGHNT, CDR2 YYREEE (reference sequence). The CDR3 has 16 amino acids. CDR3 coding DNA: TGTGCCAGCAGCTTGGGGACAGGGGCCGGTAATGAAAAACTGTTTTTT. It codes for CASSLGTGAGNEKLFF.

The genes are TRBV5-1 and TRBJ1-1; D not certain. CDR1 is SGHRS, CDR2 YFSETQ, per germline. The V and J ends lost 2 bases and 2 bases respectively, with 13 bases between them. There are 15 residues in the CDR3. CDR3 protein: CASSFNPGSNTEAFF. CDR3 nucleotide sequence: TGCGCCAGCAGCTTCAACCCAGGTTCCAACACTGAAGCTTTCTTT.

J is TRBJ2-2 and V is TRBV4-1; 7 nucleotides agree with TRBD2. The V and J ends lost 4 bases and 6 bases, in that order; junction bases with no gene match: 2. The CDR3 length is 13 residues. Germline CDR1 MGHRA, CDR2 YSYEKL. The DNA of the CDR3 is TGCGCCAGCAGCCTTCTAGCGGCCGGGGAGCTGTTTTTT. Translated: CASSLLAAGELFF.

The rearrangement links TRBV30 to TRBJ2-3; 7 bases are shared with TRBD2. Trimming removed 3 bases from V and 4 bases from J; junction bases left unmatched: 4. This CDR3 has 13 amino acids. Germline-derived CDR1 and CDR2 are GTSNPN and SVGIG (reference sequence). DNA of the CDR3: TGTGCCTGGAGACCCGGGGGGTCAGATACGCAGTATTTT. This gives the protein CAWRPGGSDTQYF. Supplemented by reference TRBV30 and TRBJ2-3, the full variable domain reads SQTIHQWPATLVQPVGSPLSLECTVEGTSNPNLYWYRQAAGRGLQLLFYSVGIGQISSEVPQNLSASRPQDRQFILSSKKLLLSDSGFYLCAWRPGGSDTQYFGPGTRLTVL.

The V call is TRBV25-1, the J call TRBJ1-2; the D gene is possibly TRBD1 (6 bases). CDR3 length: 13 residues. Germline V lookup: CDR1 MGHDK, CDR2 SYGVNS. Trimming left V 8 bases short and J 4 bases short, with 14 bases between. CDR3 protein: CASQDRVLYGYTF. CDR3 in DNA: TGTGCCAGCCAGGACAGAGTTCTCTATGGCTACACCTTC.

As for this clone: A junction boundary mismatches the germline segment, possibly from a read error. The chain combines TRBV6-5 with TRBJ2-7; no clear D. The CDR3 sequence is 12 residues long. The germline CDR1 and CDR2 sequences are MNHEY and SVGAGI. DNA for the CDR3: TGTGCCAGCACCCCCCCCCACGGCCCCCAGGATTTC. Translated, it gives CASTPPHGPQDF.

The gene calls are TRBV11-2 and TRBJ2-7, with D hard to call. The germline gives CDR1 SGHAT, CDR2 FQNNGV. This CDR3 region has 13 residues. The V end lost 5 bases, the J end lost 0 bases, and 8 bases lay between the germline ends. DNA for the CDR3: TGTGCCAGCAGCCTCCATAGCTCCTACGAGCAGTACTTC. The encoded protein is CASSLHSSYEQYF.

The sample holds a few counts of this clone. J is TRBJ1-1 and V is TRBV11-2, with TRBD1 matching 7 bases. Germline CDR1 and CDR2: SGHAT and FQNNGV. V was clipped by 4 bases and J by 4 bases; unmatched bases: 6. The CDR3 is made up of 14 amino acids. The CDR3 coding sequence is TGTGCCAGCAGCTCCCTGGACAGGTTCACTGAAGCTTTCTTT. This encodes CASSSLDRFTEAFF.

This sequence joins TRBV24-1 and TRBJ2-5; weak D call: TRBD1 (5 bases). Germline CDR1 and CDR2: KGHDR and SFDVKD. The CDR3 is made up of 15 amino acids. Between the trimmed V and J ends, which lost 0 bases and 0 bases, there was a span of 7 bases. The CDR3 DNA is TGTGCCACCAGTGATTTGCGCAGGGACCAAGAGACCCAGTACTTC. Its protein is CATSDLRRDQETQYF.

The J gene is TRBJ2-3, the V gene TRBV7-2; TRBD2 aligns across 9 bases. The CDR3 runs 17 residues. CDR1 is SGHTA, CDR2 FQGNSA, per germline. The ends lost 0 bases at V and 5 bases at J; junction bases unmatched: 9. CDR3 sequence reads: CASSLALAGGPGDTQYF. CDR3 bases: TGTGCCAGCAGCTTAGCCCTCGCGGGGGGGCCGGGAGATACGCAGTATTTT.

CDR3 coding DNA: TGTGCCAGTGCCCCGGGAGGTCTTAGCACAGATACGCAGTATTTT. The encoded protein is CASAPGGLSTDTQYF. This chain connects TRBV19 to TRBJ2-3; 7 nucleotides align to TRBD2. J was trimmed by 0 bases and V by 8 bases; bases with no gene match: 8. The CDR3 consists of 15 residues. The germline CDR1 and CDR2 sequences are LNHDA and SQIVND (reference sequence).

The chain employs TRBV30 and TRBJ1-1, with D possibly matching TRBD1 (5 bases). This CDR3 has 14 amino acids. Trimming removed 0 bases at V and 1 base at J, with 9 bases between. Germline assignment: CDR1 GTSNPN and CDR2 SVGIG (reference sequence). The CDR3 reads CAWSVKTENTEAFF. The CDR3 DNA follows: TGTGCCTGGAGTGTAAAGACAGAGAACACTGAAGCTTTCTTT.

This chain uses TRBV5-1 with TRBJ1-4; 8 nucleotides align to TRBD1. V was pared by 4 bases and J by 4 bases, with 3 bases of the junction left unmatched. This CDR3 region has 14 residues. In germline, CDR1 is SGHRS, CDR2 YFSETQ. This CDR3 reads CASSLRGLNEKLFF. CDR3 nucleotides: TGCGCCAGCAGCCTCAGGGGGCTTAATGAAAAACTGTTTTTT.

The chain combines TRBV5-6 with TRBJ2-7; possibly TRBD1 for D (5 bases). Germline assignment: CDR1 SGHDT and CDR2 YYEEEE. V lost 2 bases and J lost 5, with 14 bases in between. The CDR3 totals 14 residues. The CDR3 DNA sequence: TGTGCCAGCAGCTTAGGGCAGGGTGTTCACGAGCAGTACTTC. This encodes CASSLGQGVHEQYF.

The chain has TRBV27 and TRBJ1-1; D may be TRBD1 (6 bases). The CDR3 is made up of 13 amino acids. V lost 6 bases to trimming and J lost 4 bases, with 12 bases between them. Looked up from germline, CDR1 is MNHEY and CDR2 is SMNVEV (reference sequence). The CDR3: CASRDRRGTEAFF. The CDR3 DNA is TGTGCCAGCAGAGACAGGCGTGGCACTGAAGCTTTCTTT.

The chain carries TRBV5-1 and TRBJ1-6; possibly TRBD1 for D (6 bases). This CDR3 region has 15 residues. Deletions cut 0 bases from V and 10 bases from J, with 14 bases between. Germline assignment: CDR1 SGHRS and CDR2 YFSETQ. This chain's CDR3 is CASSLVSGAGSPLHF. CDR3 coding DNA: TGCGCCAGCAGCTTGGTCTCAGGGGCAGGGTCACCCCTCCACTTT.